The 17 T cell receptor beta chains below all came from one sample that was sequenced in a study of cytomegalovirus exposure and HLA in healthy donors. With 60 Vbeta and 13 Jbeta primers, the PCR was carried out. The repertoire was sequenced with immunoSEQ multiplex PCR; TCRdb's copy has only in-frame clones and lacks some. The sample holds roughly 130,000 clones, roughly 78% seen once. The sample consisted of PBMCs. These receptors all come from a man aged 25-45 years in good health and CMV-seronegative.

The chain joins TRBV11-2 to TRBJ1-4; 7 bases agree with TRBD1. The J segment lost 8 bases and the V segment lost 0 bases, leaving 9 bases of the junction unmatched. The CDR3 length is 16 residues. Germline assignment: CDR1 SGHAT and CDR2 FQNNGV. The CDR3 loop is CASSLDHQGGREKLFF. CDR3 DNA: TGTGCCAGCAGCTTAGATCATCAGGGGGGCAGGGAAAAACTGTTTTTT.

This rearrangement joins TRBV7-2 to TRBJ2-2; 7 bases map to TRBD1. This CDR3 comprises 16 residues. With V trimmed by 5 bases and J by 5 bases, 11 bases remained unmatched. Germline CDR1 reads SGHTA; CDR2 reads FQGNSA. The CDR3, as DNA: TGTGCCAGCAGCAAGAATAACAGGGGATCGACCGGGGAGCTGTTTTTT. Translating it yields CASSKNNRGSTGELFF.

The chain links TRBV18 to TRBJ2-5, with TRBD2 matching over 7 bases. CDR1 and CDR2 from the germline V gene are KGHSH and LQKENI. The length of the CDR3 is 15 residues. Trimming took 4 bases from V and 2 from J; bases not matched to a gene: 7. The CDR3 protein is CASSLPGLPQETQYF. As DNA, the CDR3 is TGTGCCAGCTCACTTCCGGGACTACCACAAGAGACCCAGTACTTC. The variable domain in full, with the rest retrieved from reference TRBV18 and TRBJ2-5, is NAGVMQNPRHLVRRRGQEARLRCSPMKGHSHVYWYRQLPEEGLKFMVYLQKENIIDESGMPKERFSAEFPKEGPSILRIQQVVRGDSAAYFCASSLPGLPQETQYFGPGTRLLVL.

The gene calls are TRBV15 and TRBJ2-3, with TRBD2 matching 10 bases. V trimming: 0 bases; J trimming: 2 bases; junction bases outside the gene matches: 14. CDR3 length equals 20 residues. Germline V CDR1 and CDR2: LNHNV, YYDKDF (reference sequence). CDR3 residues: CATSRDGASGRNIFTDTQYF. DNA for the CDR3: TGTGCCACCAGCAGAGATGGCGCTAGCGGGAGAAACATTTTCACAGATACGCAGTATTTT.

CDR3 region: CASSLALDRIATGELFF. In DNA form, the CDR3 reads TGTGCCAGCAGCTTGGCCTTGGACAGGATAGCTACCGGGGAGCTGTTTTTT. The chain couples TRBV5-4 to TRBJ2-2, with 7 bases lining up with TRBD1. V shed 0 bases and J 5 bases; nucleotides not matched to a gene: 10. The CDR3 runs to 17 residues. The germline V gene encodes CDR1 SGHNT and CDR2 YYREEE (reference sequence).

The rearrangement joins TRBV7-3 to TRBJ2-2, with 9 bases aligning to TRBD2. The J segment lost 4 bases and the V segment lost 5 bases, leaving 8 bases of the junction unmatched. Germline V CDR1 and CDR2: SGHTA, FQGTGA. This CDR3 has 16 residues. The CDR3 region is CASSPWTSAGTGELFF. CDR3 DNA sequence: TGTGCCAGCAGCCCATGGACTAGCGCGGGCACCGGGGAGCTGTTTTTT.

This chain joins TRBV28 and TRBJ2-6; 8 positions match TRBD1. With V trimmed by 6 bases and J by 3 bases, 10 bases remained unmatched. Germline assignment: CDR1 MDHEN and CDR2 SYDVKM. The CDR3 spans 17 residues. CDR3 loop: CASRLRDRTGGANVLTF. The CDR3 DNA follows: TGTGCCAGCAGGCTCCGGGACAGGACGGGTGGGGCCAACGTCCTGACTTTC.

This clone has just a few counts. This chain links TRBV30 with TRBJ2-7; 10 positions match TRBD2. Losses at the gene ends were 5 bases for V and 7 bases for J; bases not matched to a gene: 8. The CDR3 sequence is 13 residues long. Germline assignment: CDR1 GTSNPN and CDR2 SVGIG (reference sequence). Here the CDR3 reads CAWGYSGRLEQYF. The CDR3 DNA reads as TGTGCCTGGGGGTATAGCGGGAGGTTGGAGCAGTACTTC.

This clone was observed once. V usage is TRBV7-8 and J usage is TRBJ2-5, with TRBD2 matching over 15 bases. V gave up 5 bases and J gave up 2 bases; unmatched junction bases: 9. CDR1 and CDR2 (germline): SGHVS, FQNEAQ. The CDR3 spans 18 residues. The CDR3, as DNA: TGTGCCAGCAGCCCGCCCGGGACTAGCGGGAGGTATCAAGAGACCCAGTACTTC. It yields the protein CASSPPGTSGRYQETQYF. The variable domain in full, completed from reference TRBV7-8 and TRBJ2-5, reads GAGVSQSPRYKVAKRGQDVALRCDPISGHVSLFWYQQALGQGPEFLTYFQNEAQLDKSGLPSDRFFAERPEGSVSTLKIQRTQQEDSAVYLCASSPPGTSGRYQETQYFGPGTRLLVL.

The chain joins TRBV27 to TRBJ1-2; a possible D gene is TRBD1 (5 bases). The CDR3 sequence is 12 residues long. CDR1 is MNHEY and CDR2 is SMNVEV in the germline V gene (reference sequence). V was cut by 8 bases and J by 2 bases, with 9 bases left in between. CDR3 nucleotide sequence: TGTGCCAGCTCCCCAGGGAACTATGGCTACACCTTC. Amino acids: CASSPGNYGYTF.

The table lists this clone with a few counts. The gene calls are TRBV6-5 and TRBJ1-4, with TRBD1 matching over 7 bases. Losses at the gene ends were 6 bases for V and 8 bases for J; bases not matched to a gene: 12. From germline, CDR1 is MNHEY and CDR2 SVGAGI. CDR3 size: 15 residues. CDR3 DNA: TGTGCCAGCAGACAGACAGGGAATATGAGGGAAAAACTGTTTTTT. This translates into CASRQTGNMREKLFF.

The chain links TRBV27 to TRBJ2-1; D is unresolved. Germline V gene sequence: CDR1 MNHEY, CDR2 SMNVEV (reference sequence). This CDR3 spans 13 amino acids. V was cut by 6 bases and J by 5 bases, with 11 bases left in between. DNA for the CDR3: TGTGCCAGCAGCCATAGTCTGCACAATGAGCAGTTCTTC. Its translation: CASSHSLHNEQFF.

This chain connects TRBV5-4 to TRBJ2-7, with a weak D call TRBD1 (6 bases). CDR1 and CDR2 (germline): SGHNT, YYREEE (reference sequence). V lost 1 base to trimming and J lost 2 bases, with 10 bases between them. This CDR3 has 14 amino acids. The CDR3 loop reads CASSLPGHPYEQYF. The CDR3 DNA is TGTGCCAGCAGCTTGCCGGGACATCCCTACGAGCAGTACTTC.

In this sample, this clone turned up a few times. In DNA, the CDR3 is TGCGCCAGCAGCTGGGACCCAGGGGAGGAGACCCAGTACTTC. Amino acid sequence: CASSWDPGEETQYF. V usage is TRBV5-1 and J usage is TRBJ2-5; perhaps TRBD1 as D (6 bases). In germline, CDR1 is SGHRS, CDR2 YFSETQ. With 3 bases removed from V and 5 bases from J, the gap between germline ends came to 14 bases. The CDR3 length is 14 residues.

The chain combines TRBV6-7 with TRBJ1-2; TRBD1 is a possible D gene (6 bases). TRBV6-7 is filed as an ORF, its function uncertain. Trimming took 5 bases from V and 3 from J, leaving 10 bases between them. CDR3 size: 13 residues. CDR3 nucleotides: TGTGCCAGCAGTCTGGACAGTTACTATGGCTACACCTTC. Its translation is CASSLDSYYGYTF.

The chain combines TRBV6-5 with TRBJ1-4, with TRBD1 as a possible D gene (5 bases). Looked up from germline, CDR1 is MNHEY and CDR2 is SVGAGI. CDR3 size: 14 residues. V lost 6 bases and J lost 4, with 12 bases in between. CDR3 DNA sequence: TGTGCCAGCAGCACAGGTTGGAGTAATGAAAAACTGTTTTTT. This encodes CASSTGWSNEKLFF.

V is TRBV19 and J is TRBJ2-1; 7 bases agree with TRBD1. This CDR3 has 14 amino acids. Germline CDR1 is LNHDA and CDR2 is SQIVND (reference sequence). The ends lost 7 bases at V and 2 bases at J; junction bases unmatched: 5. CDR3 amino acids: CASNPRGTYNEQFF. CDR3 sequence (DNA): TGTGCCAGTAACCCCAGGGGGACCTACAATGAGCAGTTCTTC.